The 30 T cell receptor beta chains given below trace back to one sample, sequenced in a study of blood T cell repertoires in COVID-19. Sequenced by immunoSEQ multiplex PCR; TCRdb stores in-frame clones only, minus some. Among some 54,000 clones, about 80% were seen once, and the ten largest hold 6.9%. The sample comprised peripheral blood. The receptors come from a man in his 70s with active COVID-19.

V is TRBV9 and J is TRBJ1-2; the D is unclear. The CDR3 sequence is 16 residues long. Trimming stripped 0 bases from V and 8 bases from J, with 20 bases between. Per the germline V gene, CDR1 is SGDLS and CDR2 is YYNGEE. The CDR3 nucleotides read TGTGCCAGCAGCGTAGATGGGCATGGGAACGGGGAGGGCTACACCTTC. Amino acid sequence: CASSVDGHGNGEGYTF.

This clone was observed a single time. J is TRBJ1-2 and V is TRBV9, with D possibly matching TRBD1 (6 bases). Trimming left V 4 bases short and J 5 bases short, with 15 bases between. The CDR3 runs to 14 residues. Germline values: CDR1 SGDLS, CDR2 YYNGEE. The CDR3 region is CASSLGGGKYGYTF. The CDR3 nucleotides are TGTGCCAGCAGCCTCGGGGGGGGCAAGTATGGCTACACCTTC. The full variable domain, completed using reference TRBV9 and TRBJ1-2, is DSGVTQTPKHLITATGQRVTLRCSPRSGDLSVYWYQQSLDQGLQFLIQYYNGEERAKGNILERFSAQQFPDLHSELNLSSLELGDSALYFCASSLGGGKYGYTFGSGTRLTVV.

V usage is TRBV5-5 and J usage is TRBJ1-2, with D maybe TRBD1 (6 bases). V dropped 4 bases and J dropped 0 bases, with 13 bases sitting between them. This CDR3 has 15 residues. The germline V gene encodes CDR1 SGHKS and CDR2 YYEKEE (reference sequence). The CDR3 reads CASSAGTPPNYGYTF. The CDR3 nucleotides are TGTGCCAGCAGCGCTGGGACACCACCTAACTATGGCTACACCTTC. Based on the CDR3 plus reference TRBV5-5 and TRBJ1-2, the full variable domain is DAGVTQSPTHLIKTRGQQVTLRCSPISGHKSVSWYQQVLGQGPQFIFQYYEKEERGRGNFPDRFSARQFPNYSSELNVNALLLGDSALYLCASSAGTPPNYGYTFGSGTRLTVV.

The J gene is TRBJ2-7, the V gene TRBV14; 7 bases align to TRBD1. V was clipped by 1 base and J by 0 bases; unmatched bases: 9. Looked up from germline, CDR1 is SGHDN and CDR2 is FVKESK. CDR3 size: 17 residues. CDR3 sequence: CASSQAAQGQASYEQYF. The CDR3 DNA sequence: TGTGCCAGCAGCCAAGCAGCTCAAGGACAGGCCTCCTACGAGCAGTACTTC.

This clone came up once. Here the CDR3 DNA reads TGTGCCAGCAGCTTAGCAGTTCGAGACGAGCAGTACTTC. The encoded protein is CASSLAVRDEQYF. J is TRBJ2-7 and V is TRBV7-2; D unresolved. The CDR3 runs 13 residues. The V gene lost 0 bases and the J gene lost 5 bases, with 8 bases spanning the gap. Per germline, CDR1 SGHTA and CDR2 FQGNSA.

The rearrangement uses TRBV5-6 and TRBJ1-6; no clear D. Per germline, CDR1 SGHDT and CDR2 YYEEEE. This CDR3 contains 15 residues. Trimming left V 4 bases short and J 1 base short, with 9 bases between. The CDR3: CASSPGGSYNSPLHF. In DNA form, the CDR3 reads TGTGCCAGCAGCCCCGGAGGATCCTATAATTCACCCCTCCACTTT.

The CDR3 DNA reads TGTGCCAGCAGTTTCTCCTCCGGGACTCGCGCAGGAAAACTGTTTTTT. Amino acids: CASSFSSGTRAGKLFF. This chain joins TRBV27 and TRBJ1-4; D possibly corresponds to TRBD1 (5 bases). Trimming removed 3 bases at V and 10 bases at J, with 21 bases between. Germline V gene data show CDR1 as MNHEY and CDR2 as SMNVEV (reference sequence). The CDR3 loop spans 16 amino acids.

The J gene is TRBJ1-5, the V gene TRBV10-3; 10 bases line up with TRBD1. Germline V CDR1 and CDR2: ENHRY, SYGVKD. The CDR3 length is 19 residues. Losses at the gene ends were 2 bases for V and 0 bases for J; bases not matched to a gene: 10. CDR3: CAISESRRTGGFSNQPQHF. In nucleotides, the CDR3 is TGTGCCATCAGTGAGAGTAGGAGGACAGGGGGTTTTAGCAATCAGCCCCAGCATTTT.

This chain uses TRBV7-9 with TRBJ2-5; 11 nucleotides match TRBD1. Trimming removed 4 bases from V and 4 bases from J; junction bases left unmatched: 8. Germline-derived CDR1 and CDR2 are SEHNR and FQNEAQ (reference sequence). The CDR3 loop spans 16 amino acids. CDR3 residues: CASSSGTGGRIETQYF. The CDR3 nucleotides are TGTGCCAGCAGCTCCGGGACAGGGGGGAGAATAGAGACCCAGTACTTC.

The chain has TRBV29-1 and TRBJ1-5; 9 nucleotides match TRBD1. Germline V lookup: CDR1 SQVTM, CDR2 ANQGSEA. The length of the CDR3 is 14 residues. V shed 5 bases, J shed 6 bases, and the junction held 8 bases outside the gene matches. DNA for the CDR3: TGCAGCGTTTCCACAGGGGGCTTGGGTCAGCCCCAGCATTTT. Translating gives CSVSTGGLGQPQHF.

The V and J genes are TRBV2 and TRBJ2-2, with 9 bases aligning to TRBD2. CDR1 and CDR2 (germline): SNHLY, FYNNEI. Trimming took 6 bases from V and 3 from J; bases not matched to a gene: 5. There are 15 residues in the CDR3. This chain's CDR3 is CASRREGAYTGELFF. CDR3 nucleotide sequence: TGTGCCAGCAGGCGGGAGGGGGCATACACCGGGGAGCTGTTTTTT.

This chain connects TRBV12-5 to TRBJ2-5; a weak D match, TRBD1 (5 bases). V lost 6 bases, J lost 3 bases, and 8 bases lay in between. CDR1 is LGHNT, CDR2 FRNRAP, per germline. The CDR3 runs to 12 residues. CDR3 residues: CASGQGEETQYF. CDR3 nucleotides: TGTGCTAGTGGCCAGGGTGAAGAGACCCAGTACTTC.

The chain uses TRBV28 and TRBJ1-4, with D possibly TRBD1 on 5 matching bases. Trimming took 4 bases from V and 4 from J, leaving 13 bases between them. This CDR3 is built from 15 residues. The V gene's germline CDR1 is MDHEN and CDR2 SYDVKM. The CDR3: CASSSSGGGNEKLFF. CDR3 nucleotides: TGTGCCAGCAGTTCCTCCGGGGGAGGTAATGAAAAACTGTTTTTT.

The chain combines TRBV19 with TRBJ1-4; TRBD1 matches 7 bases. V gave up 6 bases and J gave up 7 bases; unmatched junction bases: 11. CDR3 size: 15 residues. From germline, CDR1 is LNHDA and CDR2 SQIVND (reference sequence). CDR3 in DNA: TGTGCCAGTAGCCCTATGGACAGGTGGTTTGAAAAACTGTTTTTT. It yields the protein CASSPMDRWFEKLFF.

In nucleotides, the CDR3 is TGTGCCAGCAGCTTAGAGCAGGGGGCCACCTATGGCTACACCTTC. This sequence encodes CASSLEQGATYGYTF. The chain combines TRBV11-2 with TRBJ1-2; 8 nucleotides align to TRBD1. Germline V gives CDR1 SGHAT, CDR2 FQNNGV. The CDR3 totals 15 residues. V trimming: 0 bases; J trimming: 4 bases; junction bases outside the gene matches: 4.

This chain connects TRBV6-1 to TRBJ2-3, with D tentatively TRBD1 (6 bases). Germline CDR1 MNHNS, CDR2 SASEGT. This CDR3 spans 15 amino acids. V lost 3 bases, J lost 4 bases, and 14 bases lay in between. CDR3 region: CASSDKGVEADTQYF. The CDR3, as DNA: TGTGCCAGCAGTGACAAGGGGGTGGAGGCAGATACGCAGTATTTT.

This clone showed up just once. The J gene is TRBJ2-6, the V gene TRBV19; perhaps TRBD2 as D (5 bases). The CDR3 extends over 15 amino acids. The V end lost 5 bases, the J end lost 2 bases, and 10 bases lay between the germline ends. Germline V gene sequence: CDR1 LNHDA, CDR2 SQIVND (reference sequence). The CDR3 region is CASSPGLAGANVLTF. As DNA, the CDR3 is TGTGCCAGTAGTCCGGGATTGGCTGGGGCCAACGTCCTGACTTTC.

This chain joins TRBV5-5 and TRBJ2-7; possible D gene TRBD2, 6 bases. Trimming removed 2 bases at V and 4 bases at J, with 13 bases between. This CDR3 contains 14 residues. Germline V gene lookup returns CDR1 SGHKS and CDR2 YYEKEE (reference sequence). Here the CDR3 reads CASSFSGEGYEQYF. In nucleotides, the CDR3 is TGTGCCAGCAGCTTCTCGGGAGAGGGTTACGAGCAGTACTTC.

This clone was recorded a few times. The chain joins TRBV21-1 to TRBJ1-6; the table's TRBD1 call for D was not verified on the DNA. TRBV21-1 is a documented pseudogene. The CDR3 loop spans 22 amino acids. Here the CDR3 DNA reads TGTGCCAGCAGCAAAGCGCGCGATTACAGGGCTTTACCTCCAATTTATAATTCACCCCTCCACTTT. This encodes CASSKARDYRALPPIYNSPLHF.

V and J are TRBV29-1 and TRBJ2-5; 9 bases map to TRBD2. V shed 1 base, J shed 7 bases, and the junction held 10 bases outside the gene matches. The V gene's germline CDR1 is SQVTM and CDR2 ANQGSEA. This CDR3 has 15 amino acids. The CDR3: CSVEGVAGDSWTQYF. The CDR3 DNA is TGCAGCGTTGAAGGGGTAGCGGGAGACTCTTGGACCCAGTACTTC. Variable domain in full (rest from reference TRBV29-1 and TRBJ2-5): SAVISQKPSRDICQRGTSLTIQCQVDSQVTMMFWYRQQPGQSLTLIATANQGSEATYESGFVIDKFPISRPNLTFSTLTVSNMSPEDSSIYLCSVEGVAGDSWTQYFGPGTRLLVL.

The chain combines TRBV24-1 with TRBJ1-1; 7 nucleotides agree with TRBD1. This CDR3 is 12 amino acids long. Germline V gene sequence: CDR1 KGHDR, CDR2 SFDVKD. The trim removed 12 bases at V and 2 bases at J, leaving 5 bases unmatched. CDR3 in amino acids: CAAGTVNTEAFF. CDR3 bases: TGTGCCGCCGGGACAGTTAACACTGAAGCTTTCTTT.

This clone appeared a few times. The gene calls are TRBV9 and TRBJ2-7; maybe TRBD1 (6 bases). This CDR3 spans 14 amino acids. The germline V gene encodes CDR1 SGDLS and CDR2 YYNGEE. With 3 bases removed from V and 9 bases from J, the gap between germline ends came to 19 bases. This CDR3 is CASSDGTIGRGQYF. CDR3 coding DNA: TGTGCCAGCAGCGATGGGACAATCGGACGGGGGCAGTACTTC.

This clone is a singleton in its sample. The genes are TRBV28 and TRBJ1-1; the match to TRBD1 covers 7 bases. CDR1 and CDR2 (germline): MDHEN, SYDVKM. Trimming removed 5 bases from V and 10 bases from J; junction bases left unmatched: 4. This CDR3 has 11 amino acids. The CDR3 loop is CASSLTGRAFF. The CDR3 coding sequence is TGTGCCAGCAGTCTGACAGGGCGAGCTTTCTTT.

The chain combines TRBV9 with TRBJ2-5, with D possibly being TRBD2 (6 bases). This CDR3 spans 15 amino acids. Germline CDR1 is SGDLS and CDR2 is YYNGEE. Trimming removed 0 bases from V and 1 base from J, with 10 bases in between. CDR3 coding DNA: TGTGCCAGCAGCGTAGGTGGTAGCGGCCAAGAGACCCAGTACTTC. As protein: CASSVGGSGQETQYF.

CDR3 sequence reads: CASSQATFLDNSPLHF. The DNA for the CDR3 is TGCGCCAGCAGCCAAGCGACATTTCTGGATAATTCACCCCTCCACTTT. V and J are TRBV4-3 and TRBJ1-6, with D unresolved. CDR1 LGHNA and CDR2 YSLEER come from the germline V gene. This CDR3 has 16 residues. The ends were cut back, 1 base at V and 5 bases at J, with 12 bases in the middle.

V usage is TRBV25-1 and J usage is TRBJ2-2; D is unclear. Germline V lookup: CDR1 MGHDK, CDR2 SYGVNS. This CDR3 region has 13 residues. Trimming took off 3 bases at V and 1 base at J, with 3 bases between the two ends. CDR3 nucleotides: TGTGCCAGCAGTGACCGGAACACCGGGGAGCTGTTTTTT. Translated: CASSDRNTGELFF. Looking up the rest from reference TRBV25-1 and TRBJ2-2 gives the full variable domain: EADIYQTPRYLVIGTGKKITLECSQTMGHDKMYWYQQDPGMELHLIHYSYGVNSTEKGDLSSESTVSRIRTEHFPLTLESARPSHTSQYLCASSDRNTGELFFGEGSRLTVL.

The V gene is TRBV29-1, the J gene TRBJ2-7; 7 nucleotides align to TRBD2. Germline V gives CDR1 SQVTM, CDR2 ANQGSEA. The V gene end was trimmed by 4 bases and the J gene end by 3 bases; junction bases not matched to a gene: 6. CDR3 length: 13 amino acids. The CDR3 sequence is CSVGGEGFYEQYF. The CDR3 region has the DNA TGCAGCGTTGGAGGGGAGGGTTTCTACGAGCAGTACTTC.

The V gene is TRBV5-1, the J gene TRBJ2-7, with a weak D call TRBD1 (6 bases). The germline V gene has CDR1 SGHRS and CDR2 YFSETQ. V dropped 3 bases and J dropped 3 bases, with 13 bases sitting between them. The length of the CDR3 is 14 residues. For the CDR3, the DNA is TGCGCCAGCAGCTCAGGGGAGATATTCTACGAGCAGTACTTC. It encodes CASSSGEIFYEQYF.

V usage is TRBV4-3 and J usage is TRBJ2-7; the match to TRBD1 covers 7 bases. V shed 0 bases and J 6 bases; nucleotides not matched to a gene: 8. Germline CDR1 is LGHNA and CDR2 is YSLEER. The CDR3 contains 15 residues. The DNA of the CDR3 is TGCGCCAGCAGCCAAGATCTACAGGGGTGGGGCGAGCAGTACTTC. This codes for CASSQDLQGWGEQYF.

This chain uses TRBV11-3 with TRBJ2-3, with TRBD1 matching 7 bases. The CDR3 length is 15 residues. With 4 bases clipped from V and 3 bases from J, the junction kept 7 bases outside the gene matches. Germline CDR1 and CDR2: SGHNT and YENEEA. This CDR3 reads CASSYLGTETDTQYF. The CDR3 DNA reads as TGTGCCAGCAGCTACCTTGGGACAGAAACAGATACGCAGTATTTT.